These 24 T cell receptor beta chains originate from one sample sequenced in a study of cytomegalovirus exposure and HLA in healthy donors. 13 Jbeta primers and 60 Vbeta primers were used for the PCR. Using immunoSEQ multiplex PCR, the repertoire was profiled, and TCRdb retains in-frame clones only, with some absent. Of roughly 160,000 clones in the sample, approximately 80% are singletons; the top ten hold roughly 1.3%. The sequenced sample was PBMCs. Every receptor here comes from a man aged 25-45 years in good health and CMV-seronegative.

The rearrangement uses TRBV30 and TRBJ2-7; maybe TRBD2 (5 bases). The ends were cut back, 4 bases at V and 3 bases at J, with 13 bases in the middle. CDR3 size: 13 residues. Germline lookup yields CDR1 GTSNPN and CDR2 SVGIG (reference sequence). The CDR3 DNA reads TGTGCCTGGACCACCGACTACGGCTACGAGCAGTACTTC. This codes for CAWTTDYGYEQYF.

The chain recombines TRBV5-8 with TRBJ2-1; 10 bases are a match to TRBD2. The CDR3 has 14 amino acids. Trimming cost V 8 bases and J 4 bases; bases outside gene matches: 6. The germline CDR1 and CDR2 sequences are SGHTS and YDEGEE. The DNA of the CDR3 is TGTGCCAGTCGGTTACTAGCGGGGTACAATGAGCAGTTCTTC. Translating it yields CASRLLAGYNEQFF.

The gene calls are TRBV28 and TRBJ1-1, with 8 bases lining up with TRBD1. CDR3 length: 15 amino acids. V shed 8 bases and J 5 bases; nucleotides not matched to a gene: 13. Germline V gene data show CDR1 as MDHEN and CDR2 as SYDVKM. CDR3 DNA: TGTGCCAGCGGTAAGGGCAGGGGGCTGGATACTGAAGCTTTCTTT. Translated, it gives CASGKGRGLDTEAFF.

J is TRBJ2-7 and V is TRBV7-2; 9 nucleotides match TRBD1. Losses at the gene ends were 1 base for V and 6 bases for J; bases not matched to a gene: 7. The germline CDR1 and CDR2 sequences are SGHTA and FQGNSA. This CDR3 is built from 15 residues. CDR3 nucleotides: TGTGCCAGCAGCTTAGGAGGGACAGGGATCGGCGAGCAGTACTTC. It translates to CASSLGGTGIGEQYF.

The chain couples TRBV19 to TRBJ2-7, with TRBD1 identical over 7 bases. Per germline, CDR1 LNHDA and CDR2 SQIVND (reference sequence). V was pared by 4 bases and J by 2 bases, with 8 bases of the junction left unmatched. This CDR3 has 15 residues. Written as DNA, the CDR3 is TGTGCCAGTAGTACCCGGGACAGCCCTACCTACGAGCAGTACTTC. Translating it yields CASSTRDSPTYEQYF.

This chain links TRBV29-1 with TRBJ1-2, with a weak D call TRBD1 (5 bases). V dropped 7 bases and J dropped 5 bases, with 17 bases sitting between them. The CDR3 contains 13 residues. The germline CDR1 and CDR2 sequences are SQVTM and ANQGSEA. CDR3 bases: TGCAGCGCTGGGCGGGGGGATCGGTATGGCTACACCTTC. It translates to CSAGRGDRYGYTF.

This clone was seen a few times. V usage is TRBV7-8 and J usage is TRBJ2-2; a possible D gene is TRBD2 (6 bases). Trimming removed 4 bases at V and 7 bases at J, with 22 bases between. The length of the CDR3 is 17 residues. CDR1 SGHVS and CDR2 FQNEAQ come from the germline V gene. This CDR3 is CASSSQVSGRSLGELFF. The CDR3 DNA reads TGTGCCAGCAGCTCCCAGGTTTCCGGGAGAAGTCTCGGGGAGCTGTTTTTT. The entire variable domain, with the rest obtained from reference TRBV7-8 and TRBJ2-2, is as follows: GAGVSQSPRYKVAKRGQDVALRCDPISGHVSLFWYQQALGQGPEFLTYFQNEAQLDKSGLPSDRFFAERPEGSVSTLKIQRTQQEDSAVYLCASSSQVSGRSLGELFFGEGSRLTVL.

This chain joins TRBV6-5 and TRBJ1-2; 9 bases are shared with TRBD1. CDR1 is MNHEY, CDR2 SVGAGI, per germline. The V gene end was trimmed by 2 bases and the J gene end by 8 bases; junction bases not matched to a gene: 12. There are 16 residues in the CDR3. The CDR3 DNA reads TGTGCCAGCAGTTACGGAGTCCCGGGACAGGGAGGGGGCTACACCTTC. Translation: CASSYGVPGQGGGYTF.

The chain uses TRBV2 and TRBJ2-1; D might be TRBD2 (6 bases). V gave up 7 bases and J gave up 6 bases, with 16 bases separating them. Germline lookup yields CDR1 SNHLY and CDR2 FYNNEI. CDR3 length: 14 amino acids. The CDR3 DNA follows: TGTGCCAGCATACTAGCCAGGACACGCAATGAGCAGTTCTTC. Residues: CASILARTRNEQFF.

The chain carries TRBV5-1 and TRBJ1-4, with TRBD1 as a possible D gene (6 bases). The germline CDR1 and CDR2 sequences are SGHRS and YFSETQ. Trimming left V 3 bases short and J 4 bases short, with 10 bases between. The CDR3 spans 14 residues. The CDR3 region is CASSWTEINEKLFF. The CDR3 coding sequence is TGCGCCAGCAGCTGGACAGAAATTAATGAAAAACTGTTTTTT.

This chain connects TRBV4-3 to TRBJ1-6; no definite D call. V dropped 0 bases and J dropped 7 bases, with 10 bases sitting between them. The CDR3 is 15 amino acids. Per the germline V gene, CDR1 is LGHNA and CDR2 is YSLEER. The CDR3 protein is CASSQDRGPNSPLHF. The CDR3 coding sequence is TGCGCCAGCAGCCAAGATCGGGGTCCCAATTCACCCCTCCACTTT.

This chain joins TRBV5-6 and TRBJ1-2, with D possibly being TRBD1 (5 bases). This CDR3 is built from 13 residues. V was shortened by 7 bases and J by 3 bases, with 13 bases between the two germline ends. CDR1 is SGHDT and CDR2 is YYEEEE in the germline V gene. The chain's CDR3 is CASSTPRDYGYTF. DNA for the CDR3: TGTGCCAGCTCCACTCCCAGGGACTATGGCTACACCTTC.

This chain uses TRBV27 with TRBJ2-3; D is uncertain. The CDR3 covers 13 residues. Germline CDR1 reads MNHEY; CDR2 reads SMNVEV (reference sequence). V was cut by 8 bases and J by 2 bases, with 11 bases left in between. The DNA for the CDR3 is TGTGCCAGCTCACGAGGAAACACAGATACGCAGTATTTT. Its translation: CASSRGNTDTQYF.

This sequence joins TRBV4-1 and TRBJ2-2; 12 bases line up with TRBD1. The CDR3 covers 19 residues. J lost 1 base, V lost 0 bases, and 6 bases had no gene match. Germline loops: CDR1 MGHRA, CDR2 YSYEKL. As DNA, the CDR3 is TGCGCCAGCAGCCAAGAGGGACAGGGGGCGGGAGGGAACACCGGGGAGCTGTTTTTT. Translated, it gives CASSQEGQGAGGNTGELFF.

The rearrangement joins TRBV30 to TRBJ1-1; TRBD1 matches 7 bases. With V trimmed by 3 bases and J by 1 base, 2 bases remained unmatched. This CDR3 is built from 13 residues. Per the germline V gene, CDR1 is GTSNPN and CDR2 is SVGIG (reference sequence). The CDR3 region is CAWRGQQNTEAFF. The DNA for the CDR3 is TGTGCCTGGAGGGGACAGCAGAACACTGAAGCTTTCTTT.

This clone was detected once. The CDR3, as DNA: TGTGCCAGCAGTGGGTTTTCAGGGGGCCCTAAGACCCAGTACTTC. This codes for CASSGFSGGPKTQYF. This chain links TRBV6-1 with TRBJ2-5, with TRBD1 matching over 8 bases. The germline V gene has CDR1 MNHNS and CDR2 SASEGT. J gave up 6 bases and V 4 bases, and 10 bases lay outside the gene matches. The length of the CDR3 is 15 residues.

V usage is TRBV2 and J usage is TRBJ2-7; D is possibly TRBD1 (6 bases). The germline V gene has CDR1 SNHLY and CDR2 FYNNEI. The V end was cut by 6 bases, the J end by 0 bases, with 9 bases between. The CDR3 is 13 residues long. The CDR3 DNA reads TGTGCCAGCAGACCGGACAGCTCCTACGAGCAGTACTTC. Encoded protein: CASRPDSSYEQYF.

The chain links TRBV2 to TRBJ1-6; D gene unclear. Germline V lookup: CDR1 SNHLY, CDR2 FYNNEI. CDR3 length: 16 amino acids. V was cut by 3 bases and J by 7 bases, with 16 bases left in between. The CDR3 DNA is TGTGCCAGCAGTGAGAGCGGTGGGGAAAGCAATTCACCCCTCCACTTT. Its translation: CASSESGGESNSPLHF.

The chain uses TRBV6-5 and TRBJ2-7; 7 bases agree with TRBD1. CDR1 and CDR2 from the germline V gene are MNHEY and SVGAGI. This CDR3 spans 13 amino acids. The V and J ends lost 6 bases and 1 base, in that order; junction bases with no gene match: 3. CDR3 amino acids: CASSLGQSYEQYF. The CDR3 coding sequence is TGTGCCAGCAGCTTGGGACAGTCCTACGAGCAGTACTTC.

This clone was observed a few times. J is TRBJ2-7 and V is TRBV7-9; 11 bases are a match to TRBD1. The ends lost 1 base at V and 7 bases at J; junction bases unmatched: 6. The CDR3 extends over 15 amino acids. Germline V CDR1 and CDR2: SEHNR, FQNEAQ (reference sequence). The CDR3 DNA follows: TGTGCCAGCAGCTTAGAAGGACAGGGGGCGGTTGAGCAGTACTTC. As protein: CASSLEGQGAVEQYF. Using reference TRBV7-9 and TRBJ2-7 for the parts outside the CDR3, the full variable domain is DTGVSQNPRHKITKRGQNVTFRCDPISEHNRLYWYRQTLGQGPEFLTYFQNEAQLEKSRLLSDRFSAERPKGSFSTLEIQRTEQGDSAMYLCASSLEGQGAVEQYFGPGTRLTVT.

This clone was observed a few times. The chain recombines TRBV19 with TRBJ2-1; 12 bases are a match to TRBD2. V shed 4 bases and J 4 bases; nucleotides not matched to a gene: 2. This CDR3 is 15 amino acids long. The germline gives CDR1 LNHDA, CDR2 SQIVND (reference sequence). In nucleotides, the CDR3 is TGTGCCAGTAGTAAGACTAGCGGGGGATACAATGAGCAGTTCTTC. Translating gives CASSKTSGGYNEQFF.

Details on this clone: An end of the junction does not agree with germline; a read error may underlie this. The chain employs TRBV5-1 and TRBJ2-7, with 7 bases identical to TRBD1. CDR3 length equals 13 residues. Germline values: CDR1 SGHRS, CDR2 YFSETQ. This CDR3 is CASSLDPQGQSFF. The CDR3 DNA is TGCGCCAGCAGCTTGGACCCCCAGGGACAGAGCTTCTTC.

The chain is built from TRBV28 and TRBJ2-5; D not certain. The ends were cut back, 3 bases at V and 5 bases at J, with 10 bases in the middle. CDR1 and CDR2 (germline): MDHEN, SYDVKM. The CDR3 sequence is 13 residues long. The CDR3 sequence is CASSFAFGETQYF. The CDR3 DNA sequence: TGTGCCAGCAGTTTCGCCTTCGGGGAGACCCAGTACTTC.

V gene TRBV28 combines with J gene TRBJ2-3; D remains ambiguous. The CDR3 sequence is 17 residues long. V lost 3 bases to trimming and J lost 2 bases, with 18 bases between them. CDR1 is MDHEN, CDR2 SYDVKM, per germline. The CDR3 DNA reads TGTGCCAGCAGTTTCTGTCCTAACCCCGCTCACACAGATACGCAGTATTTT. Encoded protein: CASSFCPNPAHTDTQYF.